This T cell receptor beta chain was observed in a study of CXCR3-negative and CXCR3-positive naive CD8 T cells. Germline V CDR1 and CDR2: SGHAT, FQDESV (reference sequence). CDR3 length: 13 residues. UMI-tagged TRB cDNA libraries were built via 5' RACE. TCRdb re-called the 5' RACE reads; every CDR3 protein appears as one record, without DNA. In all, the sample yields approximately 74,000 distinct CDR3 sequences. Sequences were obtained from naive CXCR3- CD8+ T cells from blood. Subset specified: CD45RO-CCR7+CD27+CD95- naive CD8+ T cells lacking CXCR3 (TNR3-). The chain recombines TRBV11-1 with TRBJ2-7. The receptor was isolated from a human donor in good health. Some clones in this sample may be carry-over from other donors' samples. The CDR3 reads CASSFEVTNEQYF.